This entry lists 26 T cell receptor beta chains sequenced from one sample in a study of OX40 agonist ivuxolimab in advanced cancers. Sequencing was performed with immunoSEQ multiplex PCR; in TCRdb, only in-frame clones are kept and a portion is missing. The sample has around 100,000 clones, around 94% seen once. Material: CD4+ or CD8+ T cells sorted from blood, obtained in a trial of the OX40 agonist ivuxolimab. The receptors originated from an adult with an advanced solid tumor such as melanoma, head and neck, liver or kidney cancer.

The genes are TRBV30 and TRBJ2-5; possible D gene TRBD2, 6 bases. Germline CDR1 and CDR2: GTSNPN and SVGIG (reference sequence). This CDR3 contains 13 residues. The CDR3 coding sequence is TGTGCGGCGAGGATCGTGGGGAGGGAGACCCAGTACTTC. Translating gives CAARIVGRETQYF.

The chain links TRBV18 to TRBJ1-1; the match to TRBD1 covers 7 bases. The CDR3 has 18 residues. The germline gives CDR1 KGHSH, CDR2 LQKENI. Losses at the gene ends were 2 bases for V and 3 bases for J; bases not matched to a gene: 15. The CDR3 sequence: CASSPFAGQKPVDTEAFF. The CDR3 nucleotides read TGTGCCAGCTCACCATTTGCGGGACAGAAGCCCGTTGACACTGAAGCTTTCTTT.

The rearrangement links TRBV4-1 to TRBJ1-5; 8 positions agree with TRBD1. This CDR3 spans 15 amino acids. Trimming cost V 5 bases and J 7 bases; bases outside gene matches: 10. Germline CDR1 reads MGHRA; CDR2 reads YSYEKL. The CDR3 loop reads CASSVQQQGDQPQHF. The CDR3 DNA reads TGCGCCAGCAGCGTACAGCAACAGGGGGACCAGCCCCAGCATTTT.

This chain links TRBV25-1 with TRBJ2-7; 8 nucleotides line up with TRBD1. The junction had 7 bases not matched to a gene; V was cut back by 3 bases and J by 3 bases. The CDR3 length is 15 residues. Germline CDR1 reads MGHDK; CDR2 reads SYGVNS. CDR3 sequence: CASSEAGGAFYEQYV. CDR3 bases: TGTGCCAGCAGTGAGGCAGGGGGCGCTTTCTACGAGCAGTACGTC.

DNA for the CDR3: TGTGCCAGCAGCTCCCCCGTGGTTAACTCTGGAAACACCATATATTTT. Translated: CASSSPVVNSGNTIYF. The chain is built from TRBV7-2 and TRBJ1-3; no clear D gene. V dropped 4 bases and J dropped 0 bases, with 13 bases sitting between them. This CDR3 is 16 amino acids long. From germline, CDR1 is SGHTA and CDR2 FQGNSA.

The chain uses TRBV13 and TRBJ2-7, with D unclear. The CDR3 has 11 amino acids. The ends were cut back, 8 bases at V and 5 bases at J, with 10 bases in the middle. The germline V gene encodes CDR1 PRHDT and CDR2 FYEKMQ (reference sequence). The CDR3 region has the DNA TGTGCCAGCCTATTGTGGGACGAGCAGTACGTC. Its translation: CASLLWDEQYV.

The rearrangement links TRBV11-2 to TRBJ2-7; a weak D match, TRBD1 (5 bases). Germline loops: CDR1 SGHAT, CDR2 FQNNGV. The CDR3 totals 15 residues. V gave up 4 bases and J gave up 3 bases, with 16 bases separating them. This CDR3 is CASSSRQTLGYEQYF. For the CDR3, the DNA is TGTGCCAGCAGCTCGCGACAGACCCTCGGCTACGAGCAGTACTTC.

This clone was counted once. The rearrangement uses TRBV6-1 and TRBJ2-1; weak D call: TRBD1 (5 bases). Deletions cut 2 bases from V and 6 bases from J, with 14 bases between. The germline gives CDR1 MNHNS, CDR2 SASEGT. This CDR3 spans 15 amino acids. CDR3 coding DNA: TGTGCCAGCAGTGAACAGGGATTTTCAGGCAATGAGCAGTTCTTC. Its protein is CASSEQGFSGNEQFF.

The V gene is TRBV19, the J gene TRBJ1-4; D ambiguous. Germline CDR1 and CDR2: LNHDA and SQIVND (reference sequence). The CDR3 covers 14 residues. Trimming shortened V by 3 bases and J by 7 bases, and 12 bases separated the two germline ends. The CDR3 region is CASSIKGGTEKLFF. Here the CDR3 DNA reads TGTGCCAGTAGTATCAAGGGCGGTACTGAAAAACTGTTTTTT.

The J gene is TRBJ2-5, the V gene TRBV6-5; 8 nucleotides agree with TRBD2. The CDR3 contains 12 residues. V lost 5 bases to trimming and J lost 5 bases; unmatched junction nucleotides: 1. Germline loops: CDR1 MNHEY, CDR2 SVGAGI. The CDR3 DNA sequence: TGTGCCAGCAGTCCGGGAGGGGAGACCCAGTACTTC. Residues: CASSPGGETQYF.

This clone was seen only a few times. The chain carries TRBV7-9 and TRBJ1-3; D is unresolved. The CDR3 contains 18 residues. Germline CDR1 and CDR2: SEHNR and FQNEAQ (reference sequence). The V end lost 2 bases, the J end lost 0 bases, and 17 bases lay between the germline ends. The CDR3 loop reads CASSLIGKRVGSGNTIYF. Here the CDR3 DNA reads TGTGCCAGCAGCTTAATAGGGAAACGGGTGGGCTCTGGAAACACCATATATTTT.

V gene TRBV6-5 combines with J gene TRBJ1-6; D is ambiguous. The V end was cut by 7 bases, the J end by 9 bases, with 19 bases between. The CDR3 totals 15 residues. The germline gives CDR1 MNHEY, CDR2 SVGAGI. CDR3 residues: CASMRTLGRISPLHF. As DNA, the CDR3 is TGTGCCAGCATGCGAACACTAGGACGGATTTCACCCCTCCACTTT.

V usage is TRBV6-6 and J usage is TRBJ1-6, with a possible D match to TRBD1 (5 bases). Trimming shortened V by 8 bases and J by 7 bases, and 15 bases separated the two germline ends. Germline values: CDR1 MNHNY, CDR2 SVGAGI (reference sequence). The CDR3 totals 14 residues. In nucleotides, the CDR3 is TGTGCCAGCGCCAATGGGGGGAGCAATTCACCCCTCCACTTT. Protein: CASANGGSNSPLHF.

The chain recombines TRBV28 with TRBJ1-2; no clear D. The V end lost 0 bases, the J end lost 4 bases, and 12 bases lay between the germline ends. This CDR3 is 15 amino acids long. Germline loops: CDR1 MDHEN, CDR2 SYDVKM. CDR3 sequence: CASSLWGRFRYGYTF. CDR3 in DNA: TGTGCCAGCAGTTTATGGGGAAGGTTCCGCTATGGCTACACCTTC.

The chain employs TRBV5-4 and TRBJ1-1; the D gene is possibly TRBD1 (6 bases). The CDR3 sequence is 13 residues long. Germline values: CDR1 SGHNT, CDR2 YYREEE (reference sequence). Between the trimmed V and J ends, which lost 4 bases and 4 bases, there was a span of 11 bases. CDR3 loop: CASSPTGPTEAFF. As DNA, the CDR3 is TGTGCCAGCAGCCCAACAGGGCCCACTGAAGCTTTCTTT.

The V call is TRBV4-2, the J call TRBJ1-3; D uncertain. Germline V lookup: CDR1 LGHNA, CDR2 YNFKEQ. The CDR3 extends over 13 amino acids. With 4 bases removed from V and 8 bases from J, the gap between germline ends came to 12 bases. DNA for the CDR3: TGTGCCAGCAGCCCTCAAATCCACTACACCATATATTTT. Residues: CASSPQIHYTIYF.

The rearrangement links TRBV19 to TRBJ2-1, with 7 positions matching TRBD1. V lost 10 bases and J lost 3; bases outside the gene matches: 12. CDR1 and CDR2 (germline): LNHDA, SQIVND (reference sequence). This CDR3 has 15 amino acids. For the CDR3, the DNA is TGTGCCACCACAGGGGCCCATCTCAACTACAATGAGCAGTTCTTC. This sequence encodes CATTGAHLNYNEQFF.

The chain couples TRBV9 to TRBJ2-3, with 9 positions matching TRBD2. Germline CDR1 and CDR2: SGDLS and YYNGEE. The CDR3 is 19 residues long. Trimming removed 0 bases from V and 0 bases from J; junction bases left unmatched: 11. The CDR3, as DNA: TGTGCCAGCAGCGTAGTAGGAAGCGGGGGGTCCGATAGCACAGATACGCAGTATTTT. Protein: CASSVVGSGGSDSTDTQYF.

This clone was seen just once. The J gene is TRBJ1-3, the V gene TRBV25-1; D is possibly TRBD1 (5 bases). This CDR3 has 15 residues. CDR1 is MGHDK and CDR2 is SYGVNS in the germline V gene. V lost 8 bases, J lost 0 bases, and 14 bases lay in between. The CDR3 loop reads CASVGTDSSGNTIYF. Written as DNA, the CDR3 is TGTGCCAGCGTAGGGACGGATAGCTCTGGAAACACCATATATTTT.

This clone appeared a few times. The genes are TRBV6-6 and TRBJ2-5; D is ambiguous. This CDR3 has 14 residues. Germline CDR1 reads MNHNY; CDR2 reads SVGAGI (reference sequence). Deletions cut 5 bases from V and 2 bases from J, with 12 bases between. As DNA, the CDR3 is TGTGCCAGCAGTCCCGGTTGGGCACAAGAGACCCAGTACTTC. Translated: CASSPGWAQETQYF.

This chain uses TRBV4-1 with TRBJ2-5; TRBD2 is a possible D gene (6 bases). The CDR3 is made up of 14 amino acids. V was trimmed by 1 base and J by 9 bases, leaving 15 bases between them. The germline V gene encodes CDR1 MGHRA and CDR2 YSYEKL. CDR3 nucleotide sequence: TGCGCCAGCAGCCAAGTGGAGGAGGGGACGGCCCAGTACTTC. This sequence encodes CASSQVEEGTAQYF.

The chain employs TRBV18 and TRBJ2-3; 10 positions match TRBD2. CDR1 is KGHSH, CDR2 LQKENI, per germline. Trimming cost V 3 bases and J 2 bases; bases outside gene matches: 5. The CDR3 spans 16 residues. The CDR3 DNA is TGTGCCAGCTCACCCCTAGCGGGAGAAACCACAGATACGCAGTATTTT. This gives the protein CASSPLAGETTDTQYF.

The chain has TRBV28 and TRBJ1-5; D not certain. Deletions cut 1 base from V and 3 bases from J, with 7 bases between. This CDR3 comprises 14 residues. Germline lookup yields CDR1 MDHEN and CDR2 SYDVKM. CDR3 amino acids: CASSLYQYNQPQHF. The CDR3 DNA follows: TGTGCCAGCAGTTTATACCAGTACAATCAGCCCCAGCATTTT.

CDR3 nucleotide sequence: TGTGCCAGCAGCTTAGCGAGGGGAGGGGGTGAGCAGTTCTTC. Its translation: CASSLARGGGEQFF. V and J are TRBV7-9 and TRBJ2-1, with D possibly matching TRBD2 (7 bases). CDR3 length: 14 amino acids. The V end was cut by 0 bases, the J end by 9 bases, with 12 bases between. Germline V gene data show CDR1 as SEHNR and CDR2 as FQNEAQ (reference sequence).

The rearrangement links TRBV30 to TRBJ1-2; D may be TRBD1 (5 bases). The CDR3 contains 15 residues. Germline values: CDR1 GTSNPN, CDR2 SVGIG (reference sequence). V shed 4 bases and J shed 4 bases, with 19 bases lying between them. This CDR3 reads CAWKFDSLSTYGYTF. CDR3 DNA: TGTGCCTGGAAGTTTGACAGCCTAAGTACCTATGGCTACACCTTC.

This chain joins TRBV7-6 and TRBJ2-1; 13 bases match TRBD2. Looked up from germline, CDR1 is SGHVS and CDR2 is FNYEAQ. This CDR3 has 18 amino acids. The ends lost 4 bases at V and 9 bases at J; junction bases unmatched: 15. CDR3 loop: CASSSFPLAGGHGTEQFF. The DNA for the CDR3 is TGTGCCAGCAGCTCCTTCCCACTAGCGGGGGGGCACGGGACTGAGCAGTTCTTC.